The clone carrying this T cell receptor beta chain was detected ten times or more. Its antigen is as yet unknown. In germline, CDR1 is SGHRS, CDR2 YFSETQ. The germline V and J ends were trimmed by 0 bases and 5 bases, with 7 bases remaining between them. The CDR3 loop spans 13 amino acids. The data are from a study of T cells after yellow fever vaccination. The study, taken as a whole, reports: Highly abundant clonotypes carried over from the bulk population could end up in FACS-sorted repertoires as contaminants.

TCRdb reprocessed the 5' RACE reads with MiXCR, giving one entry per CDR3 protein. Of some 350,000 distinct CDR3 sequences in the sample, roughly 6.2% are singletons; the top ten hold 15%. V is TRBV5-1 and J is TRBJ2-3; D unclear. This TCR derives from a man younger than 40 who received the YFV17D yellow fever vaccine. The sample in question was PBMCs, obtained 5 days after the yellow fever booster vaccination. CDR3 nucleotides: TGCGCCAGCAGCTTGGGCAGTGAAGATACGCAGTATTTT. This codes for CASSLGSEDTQYF.